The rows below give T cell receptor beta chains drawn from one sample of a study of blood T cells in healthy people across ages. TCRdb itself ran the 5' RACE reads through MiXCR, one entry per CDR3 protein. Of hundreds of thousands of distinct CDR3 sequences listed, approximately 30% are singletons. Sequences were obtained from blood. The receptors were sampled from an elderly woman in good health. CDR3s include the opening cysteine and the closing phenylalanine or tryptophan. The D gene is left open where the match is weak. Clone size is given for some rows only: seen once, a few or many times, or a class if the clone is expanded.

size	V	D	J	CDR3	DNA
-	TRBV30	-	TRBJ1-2	CAWVEGIGYTF	TGTGCCTGGGTAGAGGGTATTGGCTACACCTTC
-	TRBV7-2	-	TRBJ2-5	CASSLGGTRKIQYF	TGTGCCAGCAGCTTAGGAGGGACGAGGAAGATCCAGTACTTC
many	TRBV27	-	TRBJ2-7	CASSFVWRGGASYEQYF	TGTGCCAGCAGTTTTGTATGGCGGGGAGGTGCCTCCTACGAGCAGTACTTC
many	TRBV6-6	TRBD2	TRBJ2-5	CASRSGGETQYF	TGTGCCAGCAGGAGCGGGGGGGAGACCCAGTACTTC
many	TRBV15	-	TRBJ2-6	CATSRDRAGANVLTF	TGTGCCACCAGCAGAGACAGGGCTGGGGCCAACGTCCTGACTTTC
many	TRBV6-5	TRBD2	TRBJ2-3	CASTRGLAGDHTQYF	TGTGCCAGCACACGCGGGCTAGCGGGGGATCATACGCAGTATTTT
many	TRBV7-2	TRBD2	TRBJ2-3	CASSNRGGRTDTQYF	TGTGCCAGCAGCAACCGCGGGGGGCGCACAGATACGCAGTATTTT
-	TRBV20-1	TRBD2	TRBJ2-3	CSARVGLAGGIRDTQYF	TGCAGTGCTAGAGTGGGACTAGCGGGAGGAATTCGAGATACGCAGTATTTT
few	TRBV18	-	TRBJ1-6	CASSPENNSPLHF	TGTGCCAGCTCACCAGAAAATAATTCACCCCTCCACTTT
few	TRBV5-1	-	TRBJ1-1	CASSQGTGTTEAFF	TGCGCCAGCAGCCAAGGTACAGGGACCACTGAAGCTTTCTTT
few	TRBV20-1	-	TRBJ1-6	CSASRGQQNSPLHF	TGCAGTGCTAGTAGAGGACAGCAAAATTCACCCCTCCACTTT
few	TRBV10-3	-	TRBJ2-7	CATSSSGSYNEQYF	TGTGCCACATCTTCCAGCGGGTCCTACAATGAGCAGTACTTC
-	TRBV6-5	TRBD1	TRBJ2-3	CASSYGTARIDTQYF	TGTGCCAGCAGTTACGGGACAGCCAGGATAGATACGCAGTATTTT
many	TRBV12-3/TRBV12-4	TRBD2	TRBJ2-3	CASSPLAGGPTTQYF	TGTGCCAGCAGTCCACTAGCGGGGGGGCCAACTACGCAGTATTTT
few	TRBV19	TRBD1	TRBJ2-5	CASSTRTGGMQETQYF	TGTGCCAGTAGTACCCGGACAGGGGGTATGCAAGAGACCCAGTACTTC
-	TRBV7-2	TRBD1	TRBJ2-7	CASSLGGPGQHYEQYF	TGTGCCAGCAGCTTAGGTGGGCCGGGACAGCACTACGAGCAGTACTTC
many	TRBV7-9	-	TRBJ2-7	CASSLGPSGYEQYF	TGTGCCAGCAGCTTAGGCCCCTCTGGCTACGAGCAGTACTTC
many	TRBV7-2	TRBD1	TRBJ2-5	CASSYARQGALRTQYF	TGTGCCAGCAGCTACGCTCGGCAGGGGGCGCTAAGGACCCAGTACTTC
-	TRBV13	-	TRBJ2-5	CANSGGGRGGETQYF	TGTGCCAACAGTGGTGGGGGCCGGGGTGGAGAGACCCAGTACTTC
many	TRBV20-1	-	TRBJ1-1	CSADRGSTEAFF	TGCAGTGCTGATCGGGGAAGCACTGAAGCTTTCTTT
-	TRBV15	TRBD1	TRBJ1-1	CATSIRTGRITDTEAFF	TGTGCCACCAGCATCAGGACAGGGAGGATTACGGACACTGAAGCTTTCTTT
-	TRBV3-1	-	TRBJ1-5	CASSQAGMVGSNQPQHF	TGTGCCAGCAGCCAAGCGGGGATGGTTGGGAGCAATCAGCCCCAGCATTTT